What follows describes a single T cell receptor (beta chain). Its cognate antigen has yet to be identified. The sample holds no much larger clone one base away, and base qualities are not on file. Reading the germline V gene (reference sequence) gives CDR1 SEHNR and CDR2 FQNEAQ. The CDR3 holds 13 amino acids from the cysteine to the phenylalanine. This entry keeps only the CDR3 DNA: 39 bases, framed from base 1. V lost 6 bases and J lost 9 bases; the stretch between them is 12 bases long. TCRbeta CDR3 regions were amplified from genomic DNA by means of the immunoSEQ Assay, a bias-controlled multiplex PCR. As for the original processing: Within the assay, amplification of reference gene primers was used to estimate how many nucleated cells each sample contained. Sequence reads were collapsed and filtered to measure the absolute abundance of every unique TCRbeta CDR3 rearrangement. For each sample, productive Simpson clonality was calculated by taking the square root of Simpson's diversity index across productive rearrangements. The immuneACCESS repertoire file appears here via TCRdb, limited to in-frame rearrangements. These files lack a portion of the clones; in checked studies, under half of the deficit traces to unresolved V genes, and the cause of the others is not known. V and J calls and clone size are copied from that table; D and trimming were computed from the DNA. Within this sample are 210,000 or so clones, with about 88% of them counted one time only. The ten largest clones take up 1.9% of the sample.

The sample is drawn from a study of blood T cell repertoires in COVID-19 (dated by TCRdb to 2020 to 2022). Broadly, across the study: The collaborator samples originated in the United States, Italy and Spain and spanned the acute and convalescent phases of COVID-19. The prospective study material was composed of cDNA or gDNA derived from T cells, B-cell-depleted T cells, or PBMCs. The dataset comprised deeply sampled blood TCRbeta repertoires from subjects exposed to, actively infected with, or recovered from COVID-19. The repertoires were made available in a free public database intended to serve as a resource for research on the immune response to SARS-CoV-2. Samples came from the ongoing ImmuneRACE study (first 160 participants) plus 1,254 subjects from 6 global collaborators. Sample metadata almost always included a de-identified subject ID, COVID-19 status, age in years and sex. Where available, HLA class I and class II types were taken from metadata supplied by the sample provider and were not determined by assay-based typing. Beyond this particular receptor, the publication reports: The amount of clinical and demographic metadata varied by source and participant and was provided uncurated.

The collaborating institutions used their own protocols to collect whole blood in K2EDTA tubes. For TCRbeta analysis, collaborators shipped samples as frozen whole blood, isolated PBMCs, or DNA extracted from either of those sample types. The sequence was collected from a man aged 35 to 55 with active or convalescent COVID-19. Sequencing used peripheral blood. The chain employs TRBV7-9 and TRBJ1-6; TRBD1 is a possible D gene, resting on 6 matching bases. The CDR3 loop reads CASRGTTGSPLHF. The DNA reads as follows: TGTGCCAGCAGGGGGACAACGGGTTCACCCCTCCACTTT.